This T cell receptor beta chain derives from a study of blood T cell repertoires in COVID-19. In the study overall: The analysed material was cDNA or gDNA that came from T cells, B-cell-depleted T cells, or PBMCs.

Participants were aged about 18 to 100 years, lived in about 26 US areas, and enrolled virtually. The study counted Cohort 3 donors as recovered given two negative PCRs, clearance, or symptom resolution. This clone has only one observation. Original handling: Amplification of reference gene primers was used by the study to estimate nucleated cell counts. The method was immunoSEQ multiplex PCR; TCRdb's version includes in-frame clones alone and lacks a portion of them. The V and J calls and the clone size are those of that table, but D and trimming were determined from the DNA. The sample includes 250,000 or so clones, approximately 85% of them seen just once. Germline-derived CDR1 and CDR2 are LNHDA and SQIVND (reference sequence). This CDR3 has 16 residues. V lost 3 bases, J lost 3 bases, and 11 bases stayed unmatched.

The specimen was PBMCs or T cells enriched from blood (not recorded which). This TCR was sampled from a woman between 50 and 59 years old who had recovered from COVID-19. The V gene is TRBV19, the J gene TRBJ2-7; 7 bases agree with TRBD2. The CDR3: CASSMGGPPSNYEQYF. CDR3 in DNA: TGTGCCAGTAGTATGGGAGGGCCCCCTTCCAACTACGAGCAGTACTTC.